This T cell receptor (beta chain) appears in the sequencing data of a study of blood T cell repertoires in COVID-19. Across the whole study: Samples came from the United States, Italy and Spain, spanning acute and convalescent COVID-19. The analysed material was cDNA or gDNA that came from T cells, B-cell-depleted T cells, or PBMCs.

In the authors' methods: Estimates of nucleated cell counts were drawn from the amplification of reference gene primers. TCRdb's copy holds only in-frame clones and misses some; the assay was immunoSEQ multiplex PCR. V and J calls plus clone size are reproduced from that table; the DNA served to infer D and trimming. The sample shows tens of thousands of clones, roughly 90% of them seen only once. V was shortened by 3 bases and J by 7 bases, with 17 bases between the two germline ends. Germline values: CDR1 SGDLS, CDR2 YYNGEE. This CDR3 has 15 residues. This chain links TRBV9 with TRBJ2-1; TRBD2 is a possible D gene (7 bases). The receptor was isolated from a woman aged 55-69 years with active COVID-19. Input material: peripheral blood. The CDR3 sequence: CASSAGGPLSNEQFF. CDR3 sequence (DNA): TGTGCCAGCAGCGCCGGGGGGCCACTTTCTAATGAGCAGTTCTTC.